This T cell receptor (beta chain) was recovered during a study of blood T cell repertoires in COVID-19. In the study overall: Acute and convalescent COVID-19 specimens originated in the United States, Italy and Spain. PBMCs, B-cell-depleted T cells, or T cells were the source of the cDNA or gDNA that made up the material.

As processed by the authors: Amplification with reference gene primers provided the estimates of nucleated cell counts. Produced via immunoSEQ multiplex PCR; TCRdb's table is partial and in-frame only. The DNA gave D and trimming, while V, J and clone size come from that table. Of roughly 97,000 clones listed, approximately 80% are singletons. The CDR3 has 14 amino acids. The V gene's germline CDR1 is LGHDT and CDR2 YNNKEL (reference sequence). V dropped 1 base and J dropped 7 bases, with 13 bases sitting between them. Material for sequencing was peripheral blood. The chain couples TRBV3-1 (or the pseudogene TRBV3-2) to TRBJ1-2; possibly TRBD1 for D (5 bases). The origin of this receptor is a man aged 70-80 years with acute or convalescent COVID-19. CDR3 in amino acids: CASSQGVAGPGYTF. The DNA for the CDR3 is TGTGCCAGCAGCCAAGGTGTGGCGGGGCCTGGCTACACCTTC.